These T cell receptor beta chains were read from a single sample in a study of T cell clones after liver transplantation. The protocol was immunoSEQ multiplex PCR, while the TCRdb copy is restricted to in-frame clones and leaves out a portion. This sample has around 100,000 clones, with approximately 79% found just once. This specimen was CD4+ T cells from blood, taken approximately 43 months after liver transplant. These receptors were taken from a human patient who received a liver transplant. Some T cells may have come from the graft donor. Each CDR3 is given with its conserved first and last residue. Fields, in order: D gene, V gene, clone size, J gene, CDR3 DNA, CDR3 protein. A D gene is named only where the DNA matches it firmly. Expanded clones get a size class; other rows say once, few or many, or leave the size out.

TRBD2,TRBV5-1,NA,TRBJ2-1,TGCGCCAGCAGCCCTAGCGGGAGCTCCTACAATGAGCAGTTCTTC,CASSPSGSSYNEQFF
TRBD2,TRBV7-8,NA,TRBJ2-3,TGTGCCAGCAGCTTAGGTCTAGCGGGGGGCACAGATACGCAGTATTTT,CASSLGLAGGTDTQYF
NA,TRBV20-1,NA,TRBJ2-1,TGCAGTGGAATATTCGGCAATGAGCAGTTCTTC,CSGIFGNEQFF
NA,TRBV27,few,TRBJ1-2,TGTGCCAGCAGTCCGTCGGGGAGGGGGAATGGCTACACCTTC,CASSPSGRGNGYTF
TRBD2,TRBV5-1,NA,TRBJ2-7,TGCGCCAGCAGCCAGGCCGGGACTAGCGGGTACGAGCAGTACTTC,CASSQAGTSGYEQYF
TRBD2,TRBV11-1,few,TRBJ2-5,TGTGCCAGCAGCTTAAGCGGGGATAGACAAGAGACCCAGTACTTC,CASSLSGDRQETQYF
TRBD2,TRBV6-5,NA,TRBJ2-7,TGTGCCAGCAGGGGACTAGCGGGCGAGCAGTACTTC,CASRGLAGEQYF
NA,TRBV25-1,NA,TRBJ1-4,TGTGCCAGCAGTGAAGGTGGGGGGATAAAACTGTTTTTT,CASSEGGGIKLFF
NA,TRBV5-5,NA,TRBJ1-2,TGTGCCAGCAGCAAGGACTGGGACGCCTATGGCTACACCTTC,CASSKDWDAYGYTF
TRBD1,TRBV9,NA,TRBJ2-3,TGTGCCAGCAGCGTAGGACAGGGGTGGGGCACAGATACGCAGTATTTT,CASSVGQGWGTDTQYF
NA,TRBV9,NA,TRBJ2-1,TGTGCCAGCAGCGTAGTTGTCAACAATGAGCAGTTCTTC,CASSVVVNNEQFF
NA,TRBV2,NA,TRBJ2-5,TGTGCCAGCAGCCCAGGGGGAGGAGAGACCCAGTACTTC,CASSPGGGETQYF
TRBD1,TRBV19,NA,TRBJ2-5,TGTGCCAGTAGTACCCGACAGGGGGCAGCTCAGACCCAGTACTTC,CASSTRQGAAQTQYF
NA,TRBV18,once,TRBJ1-1,TGTGCCAGCTCACCACAAGTGAACACTGAAGCTTTCTTT,CASSPQVNTEAFF
NA,TRBV7-9,NA,TRBJ2-3,TGTGCCAGCAGCCGAATCGCAGATACGCAGTATTTT,CASSRIADTQYF
TRBD1,TRBV7-8,NA,TRBJ1-1,TGTGCCAGCAGCTTAGCGACAGGGAGGACTGAAGCTTTCTTT,CASSLATGRTEAFF
NA,TRBV9,NA,TRBJ2-2,TGTGCCAGCAGAGGTAGCGGGACAGGAACCGGGGAGCTGTTTTTT,CASRGSGTGTGELFF
NA,TRBV11-2,NA,TRBJ2-7,TGTGCCAGCAGCTTAGATAGGACTGTCTCCTACGAGCAGTACTTC,CASSLDRTVSYEQYF
TRBD2,TRBV5-1,NA,TRBJ2-2,TGCGCCAGCAGCTTGGCTACTAGCGGTTCTAACACCGGGGAGCTGTTTTTT,CASSLATSGSNTGELFF
TRBD1,TRBV25-1,NA,TRBJ1-4,TGTGCCAGCAGCATTGGGGACAGGGATGAAAAACTGTTTTTT,CASSIGDRDEKLFF
NA,TRBV19,NA,TRBJ1-6,TGTGCCAGTAGTCCCCCGGGAGGGGGCTCCTATAATTCACCCCTCCACTTT,CASSPPGGGSYNSPLHF
NA,TRBV20-1,NA,TRBJ2-5,TGCAGTGCAACACTGCAAGAGACCCAGTACTTC,CSATLQETQYF
NA,TRBV6-1,NA,TRBJ2-3,TGTGCCAGCAGTGAAATGGCAGATACGCAGTATTTT,CASSEMADTQYF
NA,TRBV19,NA,TRBJ1-1,TGTGCCAGTTCGCAGGGGTGGGACACTGAAGCTTTCTTT,CASSQGWDTEAFF
NA,TRBV6-1,NA,TRBJ2-7,TGTGCCAGCAGTGACATGGGGCAGACCTACGAGCAGTACTTC,CASSDMGQTYEQYF
NA,TRBV6-5,NA,TRBJ1-2,TGTGCCAGCAGTCCTGTCAGGGGTAGGGGCTATGGCTACACCTTC,CASSPVRGRGYGYTF
NA,TRBV6-1,NA,TRBJ1-4,TGTGCCAGCAGTGATATGGGTGGGGAAAAACTGTTTTTT,CASSDMGGEKLFF
NA,TRBV19,NA,TRBJ2-5,TGTGCCAGTAGTCCCCGGGGCAGAGGTGAGACCCAGTACTTC,CASSPRGRGETQYF
TRBD1,TRBV9,NA,TRBJ1-5,TGTGCCAGCAGCAGGGGGCACGATCAGCCCCAGCATTTT,CASSRGHDQPQHF